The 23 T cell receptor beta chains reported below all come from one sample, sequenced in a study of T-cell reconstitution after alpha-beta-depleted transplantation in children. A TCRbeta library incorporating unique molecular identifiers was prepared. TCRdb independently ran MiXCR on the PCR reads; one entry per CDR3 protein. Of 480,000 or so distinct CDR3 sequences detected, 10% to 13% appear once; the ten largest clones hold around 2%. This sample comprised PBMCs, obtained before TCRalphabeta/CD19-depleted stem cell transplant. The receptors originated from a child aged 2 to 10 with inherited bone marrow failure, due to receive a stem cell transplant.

This CDR3 reads CASSWGLAGATETQYF. The CDR3 nucleotides read TGTGCCAGCAGCTGGGGGCTAGCGGGAGCAACGGAGACCCAGTACTTC. V and J are TRBV14 and TRBJ2-5; 10 nucleotides agree with TRBD2. CDR1 and CDR2 from the germline V gene are SGHDN and FVKESK. J lost 5 bases, V lost 5 bases, and 11 bases had no gene match. The CDR3 is 16 amino acids.

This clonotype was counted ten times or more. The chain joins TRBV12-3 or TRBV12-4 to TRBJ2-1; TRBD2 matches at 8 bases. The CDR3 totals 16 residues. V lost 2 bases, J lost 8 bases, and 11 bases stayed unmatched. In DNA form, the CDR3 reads TGTGCCAGCAGTTTAAACCCCGAGCGGGAGAGACATGAGCAGTTCTTC. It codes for CASSLNPERERHEQFF.

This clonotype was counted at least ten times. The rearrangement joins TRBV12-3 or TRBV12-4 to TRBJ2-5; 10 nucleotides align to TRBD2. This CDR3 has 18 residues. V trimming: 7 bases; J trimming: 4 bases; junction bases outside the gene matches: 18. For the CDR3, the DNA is TGTGCCAGCACTCTAATTCGGCTAGCGGGAGAGTCGGGAGAGACCCAGTACTTC. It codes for CASTLIRLAGESGETQYF.

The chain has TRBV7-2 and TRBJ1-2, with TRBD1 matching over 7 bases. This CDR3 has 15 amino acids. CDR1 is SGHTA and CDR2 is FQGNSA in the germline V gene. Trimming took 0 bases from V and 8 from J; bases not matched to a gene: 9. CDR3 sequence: CASSLASGQPLGYTF. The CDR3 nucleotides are TGTGCCAGCAGCTTAGCGTCGGGACAGCCCTTGGGCTACACCTTC. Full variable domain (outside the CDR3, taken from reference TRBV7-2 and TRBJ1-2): GAGVSQSPSNKVTEKGKDVELRCDPISGHTALYWYRQSLGQGLEFLIYFQGNSAPDKSGLPSDRFSAERTGGSVSTLTIQRTQQEDSAVYLCASSLASGQPLGYTFGSGTRLTVV.

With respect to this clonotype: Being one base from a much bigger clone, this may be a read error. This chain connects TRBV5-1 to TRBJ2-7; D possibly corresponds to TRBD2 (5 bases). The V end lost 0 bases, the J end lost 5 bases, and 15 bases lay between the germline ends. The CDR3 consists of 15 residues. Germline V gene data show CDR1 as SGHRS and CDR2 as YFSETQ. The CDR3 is CASSLDSRVDHEQYF. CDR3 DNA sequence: TGCGCCAGCAGCTTGGATTCGCGGGTTGACCACGAGCAGTACTTC.

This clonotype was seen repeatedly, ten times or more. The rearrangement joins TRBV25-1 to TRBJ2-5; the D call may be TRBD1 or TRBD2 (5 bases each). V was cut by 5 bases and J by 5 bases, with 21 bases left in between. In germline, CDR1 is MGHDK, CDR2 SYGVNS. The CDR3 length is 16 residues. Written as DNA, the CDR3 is TGTGCCAGCAGTCCCGATCGGACGGGGCGAAATGAGACCCAGTACTTC. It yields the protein CASSPDRTGRNETQYF. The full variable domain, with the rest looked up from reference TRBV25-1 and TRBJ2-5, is EADIYQTPRYLVIGTGKKITLECSQTMGHDKMYWYQQDPGMELHLIHYSYGVNSTEKGDLSSESTVSRIRTEHFPLTLESARPSHTSQYLCASSPDRTGRNETQYFGPGTRLLVL.

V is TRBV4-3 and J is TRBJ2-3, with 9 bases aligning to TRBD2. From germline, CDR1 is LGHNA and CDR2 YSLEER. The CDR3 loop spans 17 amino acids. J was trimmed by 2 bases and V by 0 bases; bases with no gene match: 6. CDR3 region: CASSQEFLAGYTDTQYF. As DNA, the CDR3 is TGCGCCAGCAGCCAAGAGTTCCTAGCGGGATACACAGATACGCAGTATTTT.

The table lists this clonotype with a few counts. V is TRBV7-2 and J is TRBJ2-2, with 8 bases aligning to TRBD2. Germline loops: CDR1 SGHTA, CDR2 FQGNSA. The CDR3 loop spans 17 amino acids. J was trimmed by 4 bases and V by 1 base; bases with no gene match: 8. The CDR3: CASSLGPQAGATGELFF. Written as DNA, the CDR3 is TGTGCCAGCAGCTTAGGGCCCCAAGCGGGAGCCACCGGGGAGCTGTTTTTT.

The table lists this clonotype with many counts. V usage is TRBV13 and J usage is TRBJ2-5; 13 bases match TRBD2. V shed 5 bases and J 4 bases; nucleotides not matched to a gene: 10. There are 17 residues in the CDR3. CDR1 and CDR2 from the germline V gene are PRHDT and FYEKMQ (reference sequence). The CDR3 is CASSLRTSGRPRETQYF. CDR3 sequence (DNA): TGTGCCAGCAGCCTCCGGACTAGCGGGAGACCTCGAGAGACCCAGTACTTC.

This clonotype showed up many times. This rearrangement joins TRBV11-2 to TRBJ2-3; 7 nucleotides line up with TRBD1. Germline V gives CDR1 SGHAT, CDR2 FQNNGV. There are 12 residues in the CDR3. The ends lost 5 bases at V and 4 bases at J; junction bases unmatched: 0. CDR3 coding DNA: TGTGCCAGCAGCAGGGGGCCAGATACGCAGTATTTT. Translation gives CASSRGPDTQYF.

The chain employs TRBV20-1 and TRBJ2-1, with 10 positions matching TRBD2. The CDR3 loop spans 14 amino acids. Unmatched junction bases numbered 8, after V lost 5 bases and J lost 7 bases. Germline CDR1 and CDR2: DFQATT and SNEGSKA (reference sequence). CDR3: CSAYLSGRLNEQFF. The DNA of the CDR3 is TGCAGTGCTTACCTTAGCGGGAGGCTAAATGAGCAGTTCTTC.

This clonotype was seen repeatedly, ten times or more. In DNA form, the CDR3 reads TGTGCCAGCAGCGTAAATGGGGGCTACGAGCAGTACTTC. Protein: CASSVNGGYEQYF. The chain couples TRBV13 to TRBJ2-7; D may match TRBD1 or TRBD2 (5 bases each). CDR3 length equals 13 residues. Germline V CDR1 and CDR2: PRHDT, FYEKMQ (reference sequence). Between the trimmed V and J ends, which lost 5 bases and 3 bases, there was a span of 11 bases. Looking up the rest from reference TRBV13 and TRBJ2-7 gives the full variable domain: AAGVIQSPRHLIKEKRETATLKCYPIPRHDTVYWYQQGPGQDPQFLISFYEKMQSDKGSIPDRFSAQQFSDYHSELNMSSLELGDSALYFCASSVNGGYEQYFGPGTRLTVT.

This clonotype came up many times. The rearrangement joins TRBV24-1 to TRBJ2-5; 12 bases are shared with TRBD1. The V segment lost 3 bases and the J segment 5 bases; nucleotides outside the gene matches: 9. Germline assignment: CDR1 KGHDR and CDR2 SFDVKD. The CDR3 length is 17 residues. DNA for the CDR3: TGTGCCACCAGTGATCCGAAGGGGACAGGGGGCGTGGAGACCCAGTACTTC. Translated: CATSDPKGTGGVETQYF.

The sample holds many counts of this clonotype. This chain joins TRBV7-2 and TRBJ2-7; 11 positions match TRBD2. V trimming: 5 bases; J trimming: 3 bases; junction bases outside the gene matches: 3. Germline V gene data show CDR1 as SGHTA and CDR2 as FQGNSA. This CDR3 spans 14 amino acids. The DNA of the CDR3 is TGTGCCAGCAGCCGACTAGCGGGACTCTACGAGCAGTACTTC. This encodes CASSRLAGLYEQYF.

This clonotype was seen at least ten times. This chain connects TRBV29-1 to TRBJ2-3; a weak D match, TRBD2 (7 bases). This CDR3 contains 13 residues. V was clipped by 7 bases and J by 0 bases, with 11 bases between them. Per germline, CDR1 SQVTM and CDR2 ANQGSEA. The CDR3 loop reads CSAGGRSTDTQYF. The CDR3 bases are TGCAGCGCCGGGGGGCGGAGCACAGATACGCAGTATTTT.

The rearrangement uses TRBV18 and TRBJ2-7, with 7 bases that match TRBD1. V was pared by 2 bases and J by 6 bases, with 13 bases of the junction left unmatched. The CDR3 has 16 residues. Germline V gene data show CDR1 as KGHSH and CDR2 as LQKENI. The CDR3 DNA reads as TGTGCCAGCTCACCAGTCCTCCCGGGACAGAGTGCCGAGCAGTACTTC. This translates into CASSPVLPGQSAEQYF.

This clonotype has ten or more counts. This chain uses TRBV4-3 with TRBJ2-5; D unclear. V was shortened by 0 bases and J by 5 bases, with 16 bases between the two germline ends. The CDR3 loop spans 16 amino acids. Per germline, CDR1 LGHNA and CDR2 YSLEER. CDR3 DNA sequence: TGCGCCAGCAGCCAAGATCGAGCAAAACATGGGGAGACCCAGTACTTC. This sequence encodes CASSQDRAKHGETQYF.

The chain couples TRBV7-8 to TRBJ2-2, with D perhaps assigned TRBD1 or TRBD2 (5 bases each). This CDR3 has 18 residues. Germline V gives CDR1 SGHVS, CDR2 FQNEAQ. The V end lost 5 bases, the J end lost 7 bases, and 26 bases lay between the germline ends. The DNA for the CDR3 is TGTGCCAGCAGCGTTCTCCGGGGAGAGGGGAAGGGTGGCGGGGAGCTGTTTTTT. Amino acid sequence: CASSVLRGEGKGGGELFF.

In nucleotides, the CDR3 is TGTGCCAGCAGCCCCTCCTCACTAGCGGGGGGCTCCTACAATGAGCAGTTCTTC. Translated: CASSPSSLAGGSYNEQFF. The chain employs TRBV7-8 and TRBJ2-1; 12 nucleotides match TRBD2. Germline CDR1 reads SGHVS; CDR2 reads FQNEAQ. V shed 5 bases, J shed 0 bases, and the junction held 8 bases outside the gene matches. This CDR3 region has 18 residues. The complete variable domain, with remaining parts taken from reference TRBV7-8 and TRBJ2-1, reads GAGVSQSPRYKVAKRGQDVALRCDPISGHVSLFWYQQALGQGPEFLTYFQNEAQLDKSGLPSDRFFAERPEGSVSTLKIQRTQQEDSAVYLCASSPSSLAGGSYNEQFFGPGTRLTVL.

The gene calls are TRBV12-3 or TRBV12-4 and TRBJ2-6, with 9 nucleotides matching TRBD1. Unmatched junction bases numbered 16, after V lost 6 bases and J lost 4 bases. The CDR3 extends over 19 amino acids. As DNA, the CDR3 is TGTGCCAGCAGGAGGTTAAACAGGGGGCCACAGTCCGGGGCCAACGTCCTGACTTTC. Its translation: CASRRLNRGPQSGANVLTF.

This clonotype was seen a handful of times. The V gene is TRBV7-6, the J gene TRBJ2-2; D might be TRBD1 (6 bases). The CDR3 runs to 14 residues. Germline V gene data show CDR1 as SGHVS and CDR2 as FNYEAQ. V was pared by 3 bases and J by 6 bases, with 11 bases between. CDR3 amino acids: CASSLGTGPGELFF. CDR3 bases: TGTGCCAGCAGCTTGGGAACAGGGCCCGGGGAGCTGTTTTTT.

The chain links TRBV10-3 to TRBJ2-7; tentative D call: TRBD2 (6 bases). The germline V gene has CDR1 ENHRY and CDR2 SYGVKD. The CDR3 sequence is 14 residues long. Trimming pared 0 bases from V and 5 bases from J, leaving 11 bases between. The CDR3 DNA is TGTGCCATCAGTGAGTCGGGGGGAGTCGACGAGCAGTACTTC. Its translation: CAISESGGVDEQYF.

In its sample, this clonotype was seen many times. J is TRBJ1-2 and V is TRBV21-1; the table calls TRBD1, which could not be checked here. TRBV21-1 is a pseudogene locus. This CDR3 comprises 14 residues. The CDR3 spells CASSKEQGVYGYTF. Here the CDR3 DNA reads TGTGCCAGCAGCAAAGAACAGGGGGTCTATGGCTACACCTTC.